What follows describes a single T cell receptor beta chain. The data stem from a study of shared T cell receptors in the human thymus. The CDR3 extends over 12 amino acids. Between the trimmed V and J ends, which lost 3 bases and 5 bases, there was a span of 8 bases. The V gene's germline CDR1 is SEHNR and CDR2 FQNEAQ (reference sequence). The method was immunoSEQ multiplex PCR; TCRdb's version includes in-frame clones alone and lacks a portion of them. The sample yields 500,000 to 550,000 clones, about 84% seen once. These same records also appear under a second study, on human thymus T cells. Per that paper: During corrective heart surgery, resections were taken, and the thymus tissue came from them. Among thymic and blood repertoires, usage of V and J genes appeared biased. Related research described strongly overlapping thymic repertoires in unrelated people.

The clonotype comes from a boy under two years old with a congenital heart defect. The sequenced sample consisted of thymocytes. The chain couples TRBV7-9 to TRBJ2-7; TRBD2 might be the D (5 bases). CDR3 DNA sequence: TGTGCCAGCAGCTTTGGCGGGCACGAGCAGTACTTC. Amino acids: CASSFGGHEQYF.